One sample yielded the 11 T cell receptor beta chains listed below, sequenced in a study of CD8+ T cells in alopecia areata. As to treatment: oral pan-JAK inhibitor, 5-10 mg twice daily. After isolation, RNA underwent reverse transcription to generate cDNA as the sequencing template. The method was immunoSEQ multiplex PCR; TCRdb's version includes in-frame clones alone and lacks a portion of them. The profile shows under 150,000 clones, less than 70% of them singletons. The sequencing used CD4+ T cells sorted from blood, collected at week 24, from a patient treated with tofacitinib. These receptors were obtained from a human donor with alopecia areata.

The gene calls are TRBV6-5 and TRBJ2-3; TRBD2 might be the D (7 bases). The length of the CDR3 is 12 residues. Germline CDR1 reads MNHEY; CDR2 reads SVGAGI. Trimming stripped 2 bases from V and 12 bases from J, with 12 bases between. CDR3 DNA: TGTGCCAGCAGTTACCCCGGGGGGCTTCAGTATTTT. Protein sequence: CASSYPGGLQYF.

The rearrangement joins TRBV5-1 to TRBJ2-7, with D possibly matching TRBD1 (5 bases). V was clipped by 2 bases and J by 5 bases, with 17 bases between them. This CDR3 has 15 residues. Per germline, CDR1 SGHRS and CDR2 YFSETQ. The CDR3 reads CASSFGNPGIDEQYF. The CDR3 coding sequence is TGCGCCAGCAGCTTCGGAAACCCAGGGATCGACGAGCAGTACTTC.

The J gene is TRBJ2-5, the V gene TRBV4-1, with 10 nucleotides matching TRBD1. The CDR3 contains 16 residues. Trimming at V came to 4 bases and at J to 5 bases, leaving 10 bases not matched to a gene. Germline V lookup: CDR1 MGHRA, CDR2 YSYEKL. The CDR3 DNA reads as TGCGCCAGCAGCCTTCAGGGACAGGGGAGCGCGGAGACCCAGTACTTC. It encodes CASSLQGQGSAETQYF.

CDR3 DNA sequence: TGCGCCAGCAGCCAAGAGGGGGGAGGCGAGCAGTACTTC. Protein: CASSQEGGGEQYF. V is TRBV4-3 and J is TRBJ2-7; D perhaps matches TRBD2 (6 bases). Trimming pared 0 bases from V and 6 bases from J, leaving 9 bases between. The CDR3 is 13 amino acids. The V gene's germline CDR1 is LGHNA and CDR2 YSLEER.

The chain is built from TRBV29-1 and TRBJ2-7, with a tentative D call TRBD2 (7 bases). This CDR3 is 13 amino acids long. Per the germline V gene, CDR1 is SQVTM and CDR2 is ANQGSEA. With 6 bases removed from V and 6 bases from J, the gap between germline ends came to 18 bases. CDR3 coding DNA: TGCAGCGTCGGAGTGCGGGGGCTGGCCGAGCAGTACTTC. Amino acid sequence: CSVGVRGLAEQYF.

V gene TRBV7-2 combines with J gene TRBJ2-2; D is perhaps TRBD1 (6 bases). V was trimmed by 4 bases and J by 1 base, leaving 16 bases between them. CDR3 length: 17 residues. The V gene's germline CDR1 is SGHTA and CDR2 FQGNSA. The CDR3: CASSSRSGEMNTGELFF. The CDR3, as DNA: TGTGCCAGCAGCTCTCGATCAGGGGAGATGAACACCGGGGAGCTGTTTTTT.

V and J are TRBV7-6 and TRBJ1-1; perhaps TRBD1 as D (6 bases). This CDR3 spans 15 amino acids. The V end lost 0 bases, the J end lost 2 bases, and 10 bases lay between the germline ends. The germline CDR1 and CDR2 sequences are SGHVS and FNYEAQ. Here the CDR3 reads CASSLARTVNTEAFF. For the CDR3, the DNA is TGTGCCAGCAGCTTAGCCCGGACAGTTAACACTGAAGCTTTCTTT.

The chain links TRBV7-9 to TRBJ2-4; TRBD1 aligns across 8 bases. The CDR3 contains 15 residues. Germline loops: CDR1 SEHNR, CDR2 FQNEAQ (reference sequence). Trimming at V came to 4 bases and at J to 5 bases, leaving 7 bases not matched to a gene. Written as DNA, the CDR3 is TGTGCCAGCAGCTACGGACAGGGTCCTGAAAACATTCAGTACTTC. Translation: CASSYGQGPENIQYF.

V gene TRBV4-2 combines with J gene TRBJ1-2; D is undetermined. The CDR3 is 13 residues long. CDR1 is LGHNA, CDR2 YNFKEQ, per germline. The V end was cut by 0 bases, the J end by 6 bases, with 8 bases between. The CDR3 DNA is TGTGCCAGCAGCCAAGAGTTTGAGAATGGCTACACCTTC. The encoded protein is CASSQEFENGYTF.

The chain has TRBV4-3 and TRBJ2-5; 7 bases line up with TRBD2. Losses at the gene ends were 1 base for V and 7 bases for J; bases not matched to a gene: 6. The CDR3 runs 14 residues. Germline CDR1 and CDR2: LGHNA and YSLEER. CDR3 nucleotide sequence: TGCGCCAGCAGCCAAGGGCGGGGGTCCGGGACCCAGTACTTC. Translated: CASSQGRGSGTQYF.

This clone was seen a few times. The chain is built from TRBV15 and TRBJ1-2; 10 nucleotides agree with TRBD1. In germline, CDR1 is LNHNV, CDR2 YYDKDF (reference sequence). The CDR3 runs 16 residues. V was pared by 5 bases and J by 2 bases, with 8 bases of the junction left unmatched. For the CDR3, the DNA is TGTGCCACCAGCTGGGGAGCGGGACAGGGGAACTATGGCTACACCTTC. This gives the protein CATSWGAGQGNYGYTF.